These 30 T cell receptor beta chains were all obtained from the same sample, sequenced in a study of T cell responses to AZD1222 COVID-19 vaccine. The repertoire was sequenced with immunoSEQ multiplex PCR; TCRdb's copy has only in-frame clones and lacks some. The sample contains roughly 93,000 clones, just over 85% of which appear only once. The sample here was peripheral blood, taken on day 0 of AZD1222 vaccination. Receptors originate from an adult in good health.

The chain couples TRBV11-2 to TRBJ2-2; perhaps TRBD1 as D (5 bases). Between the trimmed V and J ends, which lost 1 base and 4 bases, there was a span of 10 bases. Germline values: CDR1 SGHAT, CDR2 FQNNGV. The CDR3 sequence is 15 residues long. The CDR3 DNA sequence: TGTGCCAGCAGCTTAGGGAAGGGGCGCACCGGGGAGCTGTTTTTT. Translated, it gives CASSLGKGRTGELFF.

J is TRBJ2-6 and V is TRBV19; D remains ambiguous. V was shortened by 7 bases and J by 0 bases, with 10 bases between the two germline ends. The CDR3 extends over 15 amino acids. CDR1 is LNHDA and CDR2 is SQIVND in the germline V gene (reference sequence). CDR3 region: CASIASNSGANVLTF. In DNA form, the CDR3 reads TGTGCCAGTATAGCCAGTAACTCTGGGGCCAACGTCCTGACTTTC.

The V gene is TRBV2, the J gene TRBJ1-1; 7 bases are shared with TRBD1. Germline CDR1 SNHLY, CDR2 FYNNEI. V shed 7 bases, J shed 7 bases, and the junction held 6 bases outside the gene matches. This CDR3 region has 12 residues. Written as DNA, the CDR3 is TGTGCCAGCACAGGGGGGGGGATTGAAGCTTTCTTT. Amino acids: CASTGGGIEAFF.

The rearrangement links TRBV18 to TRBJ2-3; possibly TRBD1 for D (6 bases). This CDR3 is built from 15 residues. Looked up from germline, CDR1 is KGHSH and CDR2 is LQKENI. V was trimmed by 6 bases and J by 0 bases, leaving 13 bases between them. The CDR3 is CASSRGTYSTDTQYF. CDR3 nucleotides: TGTGCCAGCTCCCGAGGGACATACAGCACAGATACGCAGTATTTT.

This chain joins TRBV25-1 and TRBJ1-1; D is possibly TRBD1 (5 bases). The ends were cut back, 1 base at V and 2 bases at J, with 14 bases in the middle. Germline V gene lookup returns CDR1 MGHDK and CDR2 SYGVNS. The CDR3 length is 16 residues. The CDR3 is CASSEFGGWGNTEAFF. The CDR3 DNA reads TGTGCCAGCAGTGAATTTGGGGGGTGGGGAAACACTGAAGCTTTCTTT.

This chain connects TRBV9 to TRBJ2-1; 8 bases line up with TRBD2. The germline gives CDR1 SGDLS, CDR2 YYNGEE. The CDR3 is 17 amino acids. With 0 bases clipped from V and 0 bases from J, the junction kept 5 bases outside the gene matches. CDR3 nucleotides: TGTGCCAGCAGCGTAGCGGGGGGGGGCGGCTCCTACAATGAGCAGTTCTTC. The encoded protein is CASSVAGGGGSYNEQFF.

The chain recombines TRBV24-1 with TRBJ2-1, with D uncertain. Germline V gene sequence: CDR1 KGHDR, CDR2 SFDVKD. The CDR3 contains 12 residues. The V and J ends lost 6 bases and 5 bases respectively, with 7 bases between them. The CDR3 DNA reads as TGTGCCACCAGTATAGGAGACAATGAGCAGTTCTTC. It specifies CATSIGDNEQFF.

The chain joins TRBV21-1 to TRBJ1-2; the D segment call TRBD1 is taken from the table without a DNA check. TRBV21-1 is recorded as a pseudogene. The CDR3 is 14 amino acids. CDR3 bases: TGTGCCAGCAGCAAAGCGAGCAGGGGTGGCGGCTACACCTTC. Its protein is CASSKASRGGGYTF.

The CDR3 DNA reads TGTGCCACCATCTACGGGGCGATCAACTTTTACAATGAGCAGTTCTTC. Translated: CATIYGAINFYNEQFF. This chain joins TRBV24-1 and TRBJ2-1; D is perhaps TRBD1 or TRBD2 (5 bases each). Germline values: CDR1 KGHDR, CDR2 SFDVKD. Trimming removed 8 bases at V and 4 bases at J, with 20 bases between. The CDR3 spans 16 residues.

As DNA, the CDR3 is TGTGCCAGTAGTGGGGGGACTAGCGGGAGAGGTTCCCCCCCGTATTTT. Its protein is CASSGGTSGRGSPPYF. V and J are TRBV19 and TRBJ2-3; TRBD2 matches at 14 bases. The CDR3 has 16 amino acids. Trimming removed 5 bases from V and 14 bases from J; junction bases left unmatched: 15. From germline, CDR1 is LNHDA and CDR2 SQIVND (reference sequence).

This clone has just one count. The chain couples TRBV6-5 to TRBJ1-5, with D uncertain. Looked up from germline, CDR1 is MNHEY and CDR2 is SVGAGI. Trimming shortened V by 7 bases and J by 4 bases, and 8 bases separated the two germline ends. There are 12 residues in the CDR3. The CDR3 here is CASTDGNQPQHF. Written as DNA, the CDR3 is TGTGCCAGCACGGACGGGAATCAGCCCCAGCATTTT.

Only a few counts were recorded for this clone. DNA for the CDR3: TGTGCCAGCAGTTTGGGGGGCGTTGATTCACCCCTCCACTTT. This sequence encodes CASSLGGVDSPLHF. The V call is TRBV28, the J call TRBJ1-6; D might be TRBD1 (6 bases). CDR3 length: 14 residues. Looked up from germline, CDR1 is MDHEN and CDR2 is SYDVKM. V was trimmed by 3 bases and J by 8 bases, leaving 11 bases between them.

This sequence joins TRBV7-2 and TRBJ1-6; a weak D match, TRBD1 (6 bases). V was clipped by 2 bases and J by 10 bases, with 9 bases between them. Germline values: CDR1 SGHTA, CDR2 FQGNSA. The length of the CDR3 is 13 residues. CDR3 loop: CASSLYRVSPLHF. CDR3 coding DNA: TGTGCCAGCAGCTTATACAGGGTCTCACCCCTCCACTTT.

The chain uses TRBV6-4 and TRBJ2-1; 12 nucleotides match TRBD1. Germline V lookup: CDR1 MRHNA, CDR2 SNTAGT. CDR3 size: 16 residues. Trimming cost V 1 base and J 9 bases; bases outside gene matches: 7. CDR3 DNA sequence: TGTGCCAGCAGTGACTTTTCCGGGACAGGGGGCTTTGAGCAGTTCTTC. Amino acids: CASSDFSGTGGFEQFF.

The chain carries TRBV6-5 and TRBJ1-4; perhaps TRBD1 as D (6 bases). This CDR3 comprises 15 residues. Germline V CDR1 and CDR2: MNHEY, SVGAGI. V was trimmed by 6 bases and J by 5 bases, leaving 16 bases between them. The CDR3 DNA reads TGTGCCAGCAGACAAACAGGGATACCAAATGAAAAACTGTTTTTT. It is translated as CASRQTGIPNEKLFF.

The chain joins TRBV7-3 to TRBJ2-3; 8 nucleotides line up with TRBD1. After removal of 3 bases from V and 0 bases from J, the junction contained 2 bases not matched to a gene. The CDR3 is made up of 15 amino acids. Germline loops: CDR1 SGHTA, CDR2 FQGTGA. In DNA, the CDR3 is TGTGCCAGCAGCTTGGCAGGGGGCAGCACAGATACGCAGTATTTT. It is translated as CASSLAGGSTDTQYF.

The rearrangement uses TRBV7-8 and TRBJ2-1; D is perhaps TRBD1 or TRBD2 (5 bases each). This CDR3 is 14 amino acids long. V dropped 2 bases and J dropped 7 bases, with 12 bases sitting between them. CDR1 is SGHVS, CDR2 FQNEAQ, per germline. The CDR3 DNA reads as TGTGCCAGCAGCTTACGGGGCCGAGAAAATGAGCAGTTCTTC. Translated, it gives CASSLRGRENEQFF.

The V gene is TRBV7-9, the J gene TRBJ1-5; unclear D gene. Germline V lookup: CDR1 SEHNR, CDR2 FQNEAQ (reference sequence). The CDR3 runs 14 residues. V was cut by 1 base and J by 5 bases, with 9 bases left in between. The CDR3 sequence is CASSLDRVDQPQHF. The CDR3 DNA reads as TGTGCCAGCAGCTTAGACAGAGTAGATCAGCCCCAGCATTTT.

The CDR3 sequence: CASSPWAGVQDTQYF. For the CDR3, the DNA is TGTGCCAGCTCACCATGGGCAGGGGTGCAGGATACGCAGTATTTT. J is TRBJ2-3 and V is TRBV18; possibly TRBD1 for D (6 bases). The CDR3 runs to 15 residues. Germline V gene sequence: CDR1 KGHSH, CDR2 LQKENI. V gave up 2 bases and J gave up 6 bases, with 15 bases separating them.

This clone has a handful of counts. The CDR3 loop is CASSPPRGGGETQYF. The CDR3 nucleotides read TGTGCCAGCAGCCCGCCGCGGGGGGGCGGGGAGACCCAGTACTTC. The rearrangement uses TRBV7-2 and TRBJ2-5; 9 bases line up with TRBD2. CDR3 length: 15 residues. From germline, CDR1 is SGHTA and CDR2 FQGNSA. Trimming removed 5 bases from V and 5 bases from J; junction bases left unmatched: 9.

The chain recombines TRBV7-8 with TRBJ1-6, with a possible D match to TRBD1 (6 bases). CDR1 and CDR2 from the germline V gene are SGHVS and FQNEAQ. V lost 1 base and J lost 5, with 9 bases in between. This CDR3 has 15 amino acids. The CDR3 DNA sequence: TGTGCCAGCAGCTTAGACAGGGTCCATAATTCACCCCTCCACTTT. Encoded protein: CASSLDRVHNSPLHF.

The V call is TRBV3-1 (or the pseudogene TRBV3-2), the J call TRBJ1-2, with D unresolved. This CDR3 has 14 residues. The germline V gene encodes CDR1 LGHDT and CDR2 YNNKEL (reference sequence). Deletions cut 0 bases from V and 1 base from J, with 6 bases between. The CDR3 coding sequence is TGTGCCAGCAGCCAAGAACTTCATAACTATGGCTACACCTTC. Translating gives CASSQELHNYGYTF.

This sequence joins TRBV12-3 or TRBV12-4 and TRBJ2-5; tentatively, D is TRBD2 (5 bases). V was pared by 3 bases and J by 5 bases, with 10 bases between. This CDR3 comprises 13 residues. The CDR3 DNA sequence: TGTGCCAGCAGTTTCCGGGAATTCGAGACCCAGTACTTC. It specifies CASSFREFETQYF.

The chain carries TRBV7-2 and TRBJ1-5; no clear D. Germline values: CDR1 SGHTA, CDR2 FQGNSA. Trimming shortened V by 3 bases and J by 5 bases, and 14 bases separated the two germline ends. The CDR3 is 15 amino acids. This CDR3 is CASSFSPGIDQPQHF. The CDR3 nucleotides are TGTGCCAGCAGCTTCTCCCCCGGCATAGATCAGCCCCAGCATTTT.

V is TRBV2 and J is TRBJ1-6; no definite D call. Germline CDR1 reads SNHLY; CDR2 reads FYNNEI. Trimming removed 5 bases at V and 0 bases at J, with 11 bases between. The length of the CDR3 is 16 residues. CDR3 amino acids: CASSPLQASYNSPLHF. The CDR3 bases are TGTGCCAGCAGTCCTCTACAAGCCTCCTATAATTCACCCCTCCACTTT.

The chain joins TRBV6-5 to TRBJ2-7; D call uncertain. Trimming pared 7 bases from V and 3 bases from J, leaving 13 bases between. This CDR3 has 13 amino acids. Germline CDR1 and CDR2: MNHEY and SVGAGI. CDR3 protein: CASTYSARYEQYF. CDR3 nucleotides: TGTGCCAGCACCTATTCGGCGCGCTACGAGCAGTACTTC.

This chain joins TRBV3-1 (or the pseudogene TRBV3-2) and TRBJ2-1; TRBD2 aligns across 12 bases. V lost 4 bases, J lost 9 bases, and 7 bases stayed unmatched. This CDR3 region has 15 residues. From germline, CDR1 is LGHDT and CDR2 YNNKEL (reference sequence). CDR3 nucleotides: TGTGCCAGCAGCCGTCGACTAGCGGGAGAGGTTGAGCAGTTCTTC. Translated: CASSRRLAGEVEQFF.

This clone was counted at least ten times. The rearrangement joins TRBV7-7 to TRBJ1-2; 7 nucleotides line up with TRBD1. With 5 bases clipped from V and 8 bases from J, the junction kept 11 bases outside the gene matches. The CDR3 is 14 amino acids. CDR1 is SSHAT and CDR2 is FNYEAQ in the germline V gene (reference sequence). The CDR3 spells CASSPLGGGDGYTF. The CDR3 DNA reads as TGTGCCAGCAGCCCGTTAGGAGGGGGCGACGGCTACACCTTC.

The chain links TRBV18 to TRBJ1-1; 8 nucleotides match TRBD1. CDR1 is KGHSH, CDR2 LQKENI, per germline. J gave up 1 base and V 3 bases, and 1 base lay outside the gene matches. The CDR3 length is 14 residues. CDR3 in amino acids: CASSPTGANTEAFF. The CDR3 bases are TGTGCCAGCTCACCGACAGGGGCGAACACTGAAGCTTTCTTT.

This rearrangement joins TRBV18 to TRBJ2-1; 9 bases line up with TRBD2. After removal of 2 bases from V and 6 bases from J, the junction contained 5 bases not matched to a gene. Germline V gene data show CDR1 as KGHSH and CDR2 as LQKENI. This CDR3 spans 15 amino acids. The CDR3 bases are TGTGCCAGCTCACCAGCGGGGGGGCCGAGCAATGAGCAGTTCTTC. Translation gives CASSPAGGPSNEQFF. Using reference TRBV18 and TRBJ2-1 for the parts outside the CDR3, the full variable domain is NAGVMQNPRHLVRRRGQEARLRCSPMKGHSHVYWYRQLPEEGLKFMVYLQKENIIDESGMPKERFSAEFPKEGPSILRIQQVVRGDSAAYFCASSPAGGPSNEQFFGPGTRLTVL.